A selection of T cell receptor beta chains follows, all from one sample in a study of blood T cell repertoires in COVID-19. The protocol was immunoSEQ multiplex PCR, while the TCRdb copy is restricted to in-frame clones and leaves out a portion. Of 150,000 or so clones in the sample, under 90% are singletons; the top ten hold approximately 45%. The sequenced sample was peripheral blood. All receptors come from a human donor in a cohort sampled during active COVID-19. Each CDR3 is given with its conserved first and last residue. A D gene is named only where the DNA matches it firmly. Rows give clone size only sometimes, using once, few, many, or a class for an expanded clone.

CDR3 DNA	CDR3 protein	clone size	D gene	V gene	J gene
TGCGCCAGCAGCTTGGAGGGTCTCAGGGCCCAGTACTTC	CASSLEGLRAQYF	NA	NA	TRBV5-1	TRBJ2-5
TGTGCCAGCAACCCTCCGGGGGGCACGCAGTATTTT	CASNPPGGTQYF	NA	NA	TRBV5-4	TRBJ2-3
TGTGCCAGCAGCGTAGTGAGGGGGGGCGTGGATACGCAGTATTTT	CASSVVRGGVDTQYF	NA	NA	TRBV9	TRBJ2-3
TGTGCCACCAGTGATTCCCTTGGACACAACCTACGCGAAGATACGCAGTATTTT	CATSDSLGHNLREDTQYF	NA	NA	TRBV24-1	TRBJ2-3
TGCAGTGCTAGTCGGGGGGATGTGGATACGCAGTATTTT	CSASRGDVDTQYF	NA	TRBD2	TRBV20-1	TRBJ2-3
TGTGCCAGCAGCTTACCAGGGTTCGAGACCCAGTACTTC	CASSLPGFETQYF	NA	NA	TRBV7-9	TRBJ2-5
TGCGCCAGCAGCCAAACACCCAGGGGAAACACTGAAGCTTTCTTT	CASSQTPRGNTEAFF	NA	NA	TRBV4-3	TRBJ1-1
TGCGCCAGCAGCTTGGACGGGAACAATCAGCCCCAGCATTTT	CASSLDGNNQPQHF	NA	NA	TRBV5-1	TRBJ1-5
TGTGCCAGCAGCTTAGTACAGACTAATTCACCCCTCCACTTT	CASSLVQTNSPLHF	few	NA	TRBV11-2	TRBJ1-6
TGTGCCAGTAGGGAGGGGGCTCTGGATAATTCACCCCTCCACTTT	CASREGALDNSPLHF	few	TRBD1	TRBV19	TRBJ1-6
TGCGCCAGCAGTGTGCGGGGCCATGAGCAGTTCTTC	CASSVRGHEQFF	once	NA	TRBV5-1	TRBJ2-1
TGTGCCAGCAGCGTCGATTCTAGCGGGGGGCGTGAGCAGTTCTTC	CASSVDSSGGREQFF	NA	TRBD2	TRBV9	TRBJ2-1
TGCGCCAGCAGCTTGGGTTACAGGGAAGGGGGCTATGGCTACACCTTC	CASSLGYREGGYGYTF	NA	NA	TRBV5-1	TRBJ1-2
TGTGCCAGCAGCCCGGCCGTTTGGGAGGGCCAAAATGAGCAGTTCTTC	CASSPAVWEGQNEQFF	NA	TRBD2	TRBV9	TRBJ2-1
TGCAGCGTTGAAGGGGACAGTACCCCCTCTGGAAACACCATATATTTT	CSVEGDSTPSGNTIYF	NA	TRBD1	TRBV29-1	TRBJ1-3
TGCAGCGTGGGGGGAGACTATGGCTACACCTTC	CSVGGDYGYTF	NA	NA	TRBV29-1	TRBJ1-2
TGTGCCAGCAGTGAACTTCCGGACACCATATATTTT	CASSELPDTIYF	NA	NA	TRBV25-1	TRBJ1-3
TGTGCCAGCAGGTTGGACTCTTACAATGAGCAGTTCTTC	CASRLDSYNEQFF	once	NA	TRBV7-2	TRBJ2-1
TGTGCCAGCAGGGCCCCGGGACAGGCGGGATATAGCACCAATGAGCAGTTCTTC	CASRAPGQAGYSTNEQFF	NA	TRBD1	TRBV11-3	TRBJ2-1
TGTGCCAGCACCCTGGACATTGAACGGGTGGATACGCAGTATTTT	CASTLDIERVDTQYF	NA	NA	TRBV5-6	TRBJ2-3
TGTGCCAGCAGCCTGGTGGCGGGAACAGATACGCAGTATTTT	CASSLVAGTDTQYF	NA	NA	TRBV7-9	TRBJ2-3
TGTGCCAGCAGCCCCCCTAGCGGGAACTACAATGAGCAGTTCTTC	CASSPPSGNYNEQFF	NA	NA	TRBV21-1	TRBJ2-1
TGTGCCAGCAGCTTAGCGGGGGGCAGGAATGAGCAGTTCTTC	CASSLAGGRNEQFF	NA	TRBD2	TRBV7-3	TRBJ2-1
TGTGCCAGCAGGGGGACAAACGTCAAGACTGAAGCTTTCTTT	CASRGTNVKTEAFF	NA	NA	TRBV11-2	TRBJ1-1
TGTGCCAGCAGTTTCCAGGGAGGGCCCCAGCATTTT	CASSFQGGPQHF	once	NA	TRBV27	TRBJ1-5
TGTGCCAGCAGTTCAACTGGGAACACTGAAGCTTTCTTT	CASSSTGNTEAFF	few	NA	TRBV7-9	TRBJ1-1